These 7 T cell receptor beta chains came from one sample sequenced in a study of cytomegalovirus exposure and HLA in healthy donors. PCR involved 60 Vbeta and 13 Jbeta primers. The data were produced by immunoSEQ multiplex PCR, yet TCRdb's version contains in-frame clones alone and is incomplete. The table includes more than 35,000 clones, 45% to 55% detected once. The specimen was PBMCs. The source is a middle-aged woman in good health and CMV-seropositive.

V gene TRBV7-9 combines with J gene TRBJ1-4; tentatively, D is TRBD1 (5 bases). CDR3 size: 15 residues. Trimming removed 1 base from V and 7 bases from J, with 13 bases in between. CDR1 is SEHNR, CDR2 FQNEAQ, per germline (reference sequence). This chain's CDR3 is CASSLGEGIREKLFF. The CDR3 DNA reads TGTGCCAGCAGCTTAGGGGAGGGGATACGTGAAAAACTGTTTTTT. The entire variable domain, with the rest obtained from reference TRBV7-9 and TRBJ1-4, is as follows: DTGVSQNPRHKITKRGQNVTFRCDPISEHNRLYWYRQTLGQGPEFLTYFQNEAQLEKSRLLSDRFSAERPKGSFSTLEIQRTEQGDSAMYLCASSLGEGIREKLFFGSGTQLSVL.

This clone was seen only a few times. This chain connects TRBV19 to TRBJ2-7, with TRBD1 matching 7 bases. The CDR3 extends over 11 amino acids. The J segment lost 6 bases and the V segment lost 9 bases, leaving 5 bases of the junction unmatched. Looked up from germline, CDR1 is LNHDA and CDR2 is SQIVND (reference sequence). The CDR3 protein is CASAQGSEQYF. The CDR3 DNA reads as TGTGCCAGCGCACAGGGGAGCGAGCAGTACTTC. Full variable domain (missing parts from reference TRBV19 and TRBJ2-7): DGGITQSPKYLFRKEGQNVTLSCEQNLNHDAMYWYRQDPGQGLRLIYYSQIVNDFQKGDIAEGYSVSREKKESFPLTVTSAQKNPTAFYLCASAQGSEQYFGPGTRLTVT.

V gene TRBV5-4 combines with J gene TRBJ2-2; 8 nucleotides line up with TRBD2. This CDR3 contains 18 residues. V was pared by 5 bases and J by 7 bases, with 19 bases of the junction left unmatched. Looked up from germline, CDR1 is SGHNT and CDR2 is YYREEE (reference sequence). The CDR3 region has the DNA TGTGCCAGCAGTCCGCTTGTATCCACAGCGGGGGAGGGCGGGGAGCTGTTTTTT. Its translation is CASSPLVSTAGEGGELFF.

This clone showed up just a few times. V gene TRBV6-6 combines with J gene TRBJ1-2; no reliable D call. Germline V gene data show CDR1 as MNHNY and CDR2 as SVGAGI (reference sequence). This CDR3 is built from 16 residues. V was cut by 0 bases and J by 6 bases, with 17 bases left in between. CDR3 residues: CASSYSGLVSGNGYTF. Here the CDR3 DNA reads TGTGCCAGCAGTTACTCGGGCCTAGTTTCGGGGAATGGCTACACCTTC.

The CDR3 DNA reads as TGTGCCAGCAGCTTAGTCAACAGGGTGAACACTGAAGCTTTCTTT. Amino acid sequence: CASSLVNRVNTEAFF. This chain connects TRBV7-2 to TRBJ1-1; a possible D gene is TRBD1 (6 bases). CDR3 length: 15 amino acids. Germline loops: CDR1 SGHTA, CDR2 FQGNSA. Deletions cut 1 base from V and 0 bases from J, with 9 bases between.

V and J are TRBV7-2 and TRBJ1-4; 10 bases line up with TRBD1. Unmatched junction bases numbered 4, after V lost 3 bases and J lost 6 bases. CDR1 and CDR2 (germline): SGHTA, FQGNSA. This CDR3 region has 15 residues. The CDR3 region has the DNA TGTGCCAGCAGCTTTTCTGACAGGGGGCATGAAAAACTGTTTTTT. Protein: CASSFSDRGHEKLFF.

This clone occurred a few times. This chain links TRBV10-3 with TRBJ2-7; 10 bases align to TRBD1. CDR1 is ENHRY, CDR2 SYGVKD, per germline. There are 14 residues in the CDR3. The trim removed 10 bases at V and 3 bases at J, leaving 9 bases unmatched. The CDR3 coding sequence is TGTGCCACAGAAGCCGGGACAGGGGACTACGAGCAGTACTTC. As protein: CATEAGTGDYEQYF.